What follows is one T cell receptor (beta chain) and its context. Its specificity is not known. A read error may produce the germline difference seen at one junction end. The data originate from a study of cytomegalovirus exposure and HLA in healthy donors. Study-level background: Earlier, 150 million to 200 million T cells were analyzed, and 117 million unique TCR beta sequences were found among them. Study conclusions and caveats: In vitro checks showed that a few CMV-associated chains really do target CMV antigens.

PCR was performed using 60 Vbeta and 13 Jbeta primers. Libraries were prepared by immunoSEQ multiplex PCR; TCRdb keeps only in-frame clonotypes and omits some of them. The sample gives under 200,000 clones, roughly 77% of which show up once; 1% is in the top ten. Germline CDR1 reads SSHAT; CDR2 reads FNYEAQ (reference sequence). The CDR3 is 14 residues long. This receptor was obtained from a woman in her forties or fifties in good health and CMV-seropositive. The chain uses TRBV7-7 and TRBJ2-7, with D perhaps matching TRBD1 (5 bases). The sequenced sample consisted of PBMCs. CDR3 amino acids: CASSPTATPHEQYF. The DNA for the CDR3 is TGTGCTAGCAGCCCGACAGCTACCCCCCACGAGCAGTACTTC.